These 25 T cell receptor beta chains came from one sample sequenced in a study of neurological immune-mediated disorders. TCRdb itself ran the 5' RACE reads through MiXCR, one entry per CDR3 protein. The data contain fewer than 85,000 distinct CDR3 sequences, roughly 4.7% of them seen just once; the ten biggest clones take up roughly 2.4%. The sequenced sample was PBMCs. Receptors were obtained from a young woman with multiple sclerosis.

CDR3 loop: CSAFGGSYEQYF. In nucleotides, the CDR3 is TGCAGTGCTTTCGGGGGTTCGTACGAGCAGTACTTC. The chain employs TRBV20-1 and TRBJ2-7; possibly TRBD2 for D (6 bases). With 5 bases removed from V and 4 bases from J, the gap between germline ends came to 12 bases. This CDR3 is built from 12 residues. Germline CDR1 DFQATT, CDR2 SNEGSKA (reference sequence).

This clonotype was seen ten or more times. V and J are TRBV20-1 and TRBJ2-7, with unresolved D. Germline CDR1 reads DFQATT; CDR2 reads SNEGSKA (reference sequence). The CDR3 runs to 13 residues. V lost 0 bases and J 1 base, leaving 7 bases between the germline ends. The CDR3, as DNA: TGCAGTGCTAGAGATTTACGGTCCTACGAGCAGTACTTC. Its protein product is CSARDLRSYEQYF.

The chain is built from TRBV5-1 and TRBJ2-5; 12 bases fit TRBD1. The V and J ends lost 0 bases and 4 bases, in that order; junction bases with no gene match: 4. Looked up from germline, CDR1 is SGHRS and CDR2 is YFSETQ. The CDR3 contains 16 residues. The CDR3 is CASSLGGQGAGETQYF. Here the CDR3 DNA reads TGCGCCAGCAGCTTGGGGGGACAGGGGGCCGGAGAGACCCAGTACTTC.

The table lists this clonotype with many counts. The chain is built from TRBV29-1 and TRBJ2-1; 7 nucleotides agree with TRBD2. Germline V CDR1 and CDR2: SQVTM, ANQGSEA. Trimming at V came to 6 bases and at J to 7 bases, leaving 9 bases not matched to a gene. CDR3 length: 13 residues. The CDR3, as DNA: TGCAGCGTGCTGGGGGGGGGTGGGAATGAGCAGTTCTTC. It is translated as CSVLGGGGNEQFF.

The sample holds many counts of this clonotype. The V and J genes are TRBV5-5 and TRBJ2-7; 8 bases fit TRBD2. V was pared by 4 bases and J by 0 bases, with 9 bases of the junction left unmatched. The CDR3 runs 16 residues. From germline, CDR1 is SGHKS and CDR2 YYEKEE (reference sequence). The CDR3 here is CASSNTESGSSYEQYF. CDR3 nucleotide sequence: TGTGCCAGCAGCAATACAGAGAGCGGGAGCTCCTACGAGCAGTACTTC. The whole variable domain, filled in from reference TRBV5-5 and TRBJ2-7, reads DAGVTQSPTHLIKTRGQQVTLRCSPISGHKSVSWYQQVLGQGPQFIFQYYEKEERGRGNFPDRFSARQFPNYSSELNVNALLLGDSALYLCASSNTESGSSYEQYFGPGTRLTVT.

The gene calls are TRBV5-1 and TRBJ2-5; TRBD1 matches 7 bases. From germline, CDR1 is SGHRS and CDR2 YFSETQ. CDR3 length: 17 amino acids. V lost 4 bases to trimming and J lost 1 base; unmatched junction nucleotides: 13. DNA for the CDR3: TGCGCCAGCAGCCACGTGAGGACAGGAGACTTCCAAGAGACCCAGTACTTC. Translation gives CASSHVRTGDFQETQYF.

In its sample, this clonotype was seen many times. The chain links TRBV27 to TRBJ2-7; a weak D match, TRBD2 (5 bases). Germline CDR1 MNHEY, CDR2 SMNVEV (reference sequence). With 3 bases removed from V and 6 bases from J, the gap between germline ends came to 12 bases. The CDR3 loop spans 13 amino acids. Here the CDR3 reads CASSFGGLLEQYF. The CDR3 DNA is TGTGCCAGCAGTTTCGGAGGCCTGCTCGAGCAGTACTTC.

This clonotype has ten or more counts. V usage is TRBV5-1 and J usage is TRBJ2-2; D gene ambiguous. The ends were cut back, 0 bases at V and 4 bases at J, with 4 bases in the middle. Germline V gene data show CDR1 as SGHRS and CDR2 as YFSETQ. CDR3 length: 13 amino acids. In DNA form, the CDR3 reads TGCGCCAGCAGCTTGGGGTTCACCGGGGAGCTGTTTTTT. Translating gives CASSLGFTGELFF.

This clonotype was detected ten times or more. This chain's CDR3 is CASSLHKLQETQYF. The DNA of the CDR3 is TGTGCCAGCAGTCTTCACAAGCTCCAAGAGACCCAGTACTTC. The chain joins TRBV12-3 or TRBV12-4 to TRBJ2-5; no firm D call. This CDR3 has 14 amino acids. Trimming removed 5 bases from V and 1 base from J, with 11 bases in between.

This clonotype was recorded many times. The chain recombines TRBV9 with TRBJ1-1, with TRBD1 matching 10 bases. V lost 1 base to trimming and J lost 0 bases; unmatched junction nucleotides: 27. This CDR3 contains 24 residues. Per the germline V gene, CDR1 is SGDLS and CDR2 is YYNGEE. The CDR3 bases are TGTGCCAGCAGCGTACAGTCTCCCGGGACAGGGGCCAGGGACTTTAAAGACCTGAACACTGAAGCTTTCTTT. Translated: CASSVQSPGTGARDFKDLNTEAFF.

This clonotype was observed a few times. In DNA form, the CDR3 reads TGTGCCAGCAGCAGGACAGGGGGCAGGTTTGTCTCCTATAATTCACCCCTCCACTTT. Its protein product is CASSRTGGRFVSYNSPLHF. The rearrangement joins TRBV6-1 to TRBJ1-6, with TRBD1 matching over 11 bases. CDR3 length equals 19 residues. Germline CDR1 is MNHNS and CDR2 is SASEGT. V shed 6 bases and J 0 bases; nucleotides not matched to a gene: 10.

This clonotype qualifies as medium-sized (0.01 to 0.1%). Here the CDR3 DNA reads TGCAGTGCTAGGATGGGGGGCCGAGAAACCGGGGAGCTGTTTTTT. It encodes CSARMGGRETGELFF. This chain links TRBV20-1 with TRBJ2-2; D tentatively fits TRBD1 or TRBD2 (6 bases each). The germline CDR1 and CDR2 sequences are DFQATT and SNEGSKA (reference sequence). Trimming shortened V by 3 bases and J by 5 bases, and 16 bases separated the two germline ends. The CDR3 consists of 15 residues.

This clonotype was observed at least ten times. V usage is TRBV5-1 and J usage is TRBJ1-5; a possible D gene is TRBD1 (5 bases). V dropped 4 bases and J dropped 2 bases, with 10 bases sitting between them. Germline CDR1 is SGHRS and CDR2 is YFSETQ. The CDR3 consists of 14 residues. CDR3 sequence reads: CASSPGTGNQPQHF. For the CDR3, the DNA is TGCGCCAGCAGCCCCGGGACGGGCAATCAGCCCCAGCATTTT.

This clonotype was observed a few times. The junction departs from the called germline gene at one end, perhaps through a read error. This chain connects TRBV20-1 to TRBJ1-6; 10 nucleotides agree with TRBD1. The CDR3 runs to 15 residues. Germline V gives CDR1 DFQATT, CDR2 SNEGSKA (reference sequence). The CDR3 reads CSASPRQGANSTLNF. The DNA for the CDR3 is TGCAGTGCTAGCCCTCGACAGGGGGCGAATTCAACCCTCAACTTT.

This clonotype was detected ten times or more. The CDR3 bases are TGTGCCAGCAGTTCGCCTGGTATAGGGACTTCGTCTGGAAACACCATATATTTT. Protein product: CASSSPGIGTSSGNTIYF. The chain employs TRBV28 and TRBJ1-3; a weak D match, TRBD1 (5 bases). CDR1 is MDHEN and CDR2 is SYDVKM in the germline V gene. The V end was cut by 4 bases, the J end by 1 base, with 20 bases between. The CDR3 is 18 amino acids. Using reference TRBV28 and TRBJ1-3 for the parts outside the CDR3, the full variable domain is DVKVTQSSRYLVKRTGEKVFLECVQDMDHENMFWYRQDPGLGLRLIYFSYDVKMKEKGDIPEGYSVSREKKERFSLILESASTNQTSMYLCASSSPGIGTSSGNTIYFGEGSWLTVV.

This clonotype was counted at least ten times. The CDR3 sequence is CASSPTGLNEQFF. CDR3 bases: TGTGCCAGCAGTCCTACAGGGTTGAATGAGCAGTTCTTC. V and J are TRBV28 and TRBJ2-1, with D perhaps TRBD1 (6 bases). The CDR3 has 13 residues. Germline V gives CDR1 MDHEN, CDR2 SYDVKM. Trimming took 5 bases from V and 7 from J, leaving 12 bases between them. The whole variable domain, remainder taken from reference TRBV28 and TRBJ2-1, is DVKVTQSSRYLVKRTGEKVFLECVQDMDHENMFWYRQDPGLGLRLIYFSYDVKMKEKGDIPEGYSVSREKKERFSLILESASTNQTSMYLCASSPTGLNEQFFGPGTRLTVL.

The sample holds many counts of this clonotype. The V call is TRBV20-1, the J call TRBJ2-1, with 13 nucleotides matching TRBD2. This CDR3 has 15 amino acids. The V segment lost 6 bases and the J segment 7 bases; nucleotides outside the gene matches: 9. Germline V gene data show CDR1 as DFQATT and CDR2 as SNEGSKA (reference sequence). The DNA of the CDR3 is TGCAGTGCCCCAGCCTGGACTAGCGGGAGAAATGAGCAGTTCTTC. This sequence encodes CSAPAWTSGRNEQFF.

The J gene is TRBJ2-7, the V gene TRBV18; weak D call: TRBD2 (5 bases). Germline V gene data show CDR1 as KGHSH and CDR2 as LQKENI. Trimming removed 4 bases at V and 3 bases at J, with 10 bases between. This CDR3 comprises 13 residues. CDR3 coding DNA: TGTGCCAGCTCACTAAAGGGAGACTACGAGCAGTACTTC. This translates into CASSLKGDYEQYF. Complete variable domain (other parts from reference TRBV18 and TRBJ2-7): NAGVMQNPRHLVRRRGQEARLRCSPMKGHSHVYWYRQLPEEGLKFMVYLQKENIIDESGMPKERFSAEFPKEGPSILRIQQVVRGDSAAYFCASSLKGDYEQYFGPGTRLTVT.

This clonotype was detected many times. The chain links TRBV10-3 to TRBJ1-3, with 9 bases that match TRBD1. V lost 1 base, J lost 2 bases, and 3 bases stayed unmatched. The CDR3 has 16 residues. Germline V gene lookup returns CDR1 ENHRY and CDR2 SYGVKD. The CDR3 region is CAISEWDREAGNTIYF. The CDR3 coding sequence is TGTGCCATCAGTGAGTGGGACAGGGAGGCTGGAAACACCATATATTTT.

This clonotype was observed at least ten times. This rearrangement joins TRBV28 to TRBJ1-4; D is ambiguous. The CDR3 is 15 amino acids. Trimming removed 7 bases from V and 4 bases from J, with 16 bases in between. CDR1 is MDHEN, CDR2 SYDVKM, per germline. The CDR3 DNA reads TGTGCCAGCACCAACCCGCGGATCATTAATGAAAAACTGTTTTTT. This codes for CASTNPRIINEKLFF.

This clonotype was recorded many times. This rearrangement joins TRBV28 to TRBJ2-7; 7 nucleotides match TRBD2. The germline CDR1 and CDR2 sequences are MDHEN and SYDVKM. The CDR3 runs to 15 residues. V shed 10 bases and J 2 bases; nucleotides not matched to a gene: 14. The CDR3 region is CATSPLGGRAYEQYF. The CDR3 nucleotides read TGTGCCACCTCGCCCTTGGGCGGGAGAGCCTACGAGCAGTACTTC.

This clonotype occurred many times. The rearrangement uses TRBV5-1 and TRBJ2-6, with D uncertain. CDR1 and CDR2 (germline): SGHRS, YFSETQ. This CDR3 has 13 residues. V lost 2 bases and J 1 base, leaving 1 base between the germline ends. This CDR3 is CASSFSGANVLTF. The CDR3 DNA reads as TGCGCCAGCAGCTTTTCTGGGGCCAACGTCCTGACTTTC.

This clonotype occurred many times. This chain connects TRBV5-6 to TRBJ1-5; TRBD1 is a possible D gene (5 bases). V dropped 4 bases and J dropped 7 bases, with 15 bases sitting between them. CDR3 length equals 14 residues. Germline CDR1 SGHDT, CDR2 YYEEEE. For the CDR3, the DNA is TGTGCCAGCAGCCCAAACCGACAGAGGCAGCCCCAGCATTTT. Residues: CASSPNRQRQPQHF. Supplemented by reference TRBV5-6 and TRBJ1-5, the full variable domain reads DAGVTQSPTHLIKTRGQQVTLRCSPKSGHDTVSWYQQALGQGPQFIFQYYEEEERQRGNFPDRFSGHQFPNYSSELNVNALLLGDSALYLCASSPNRQRQPQHFGDGTRLSIL.

This clonotype was detected many times. The chain combines TRBV24-1 with TRBJ2-3; 9 nucleotides align to TRBD1. CDR1 and CDR2 (germline): KGHDR, SFDVKD. V shed 2 bases, J shed 5 bases, and the junction held 4 bases outside the gene matches. CDR3 length equals 15 residues. CDR3 nucleotides: TGTGCCACCAGTGATTCCGGGACAGGGTTAGATACGCAGTATTTT. This translates into CATSDSGTGLDTQYF.

Ten or more counts support this clonotype. This chain connects TRBV5-1 to TRBJ2-5; 10 nucleotides match TRBD2. V dropped 3 bases and J dropped 1; count of bases not matched to a gene: 6. Germline-derived CDR1 and CDR2 are SGHRS and YFSETQ. This CDR3 has 16 residues. Written as DNA, the CDR3 is TGCGCCAGCAGCTACGGACTAGCGGTAGGCCAAGAGACCCAGTACTTC. It is translated as CASSYGLAVGQETQYF.